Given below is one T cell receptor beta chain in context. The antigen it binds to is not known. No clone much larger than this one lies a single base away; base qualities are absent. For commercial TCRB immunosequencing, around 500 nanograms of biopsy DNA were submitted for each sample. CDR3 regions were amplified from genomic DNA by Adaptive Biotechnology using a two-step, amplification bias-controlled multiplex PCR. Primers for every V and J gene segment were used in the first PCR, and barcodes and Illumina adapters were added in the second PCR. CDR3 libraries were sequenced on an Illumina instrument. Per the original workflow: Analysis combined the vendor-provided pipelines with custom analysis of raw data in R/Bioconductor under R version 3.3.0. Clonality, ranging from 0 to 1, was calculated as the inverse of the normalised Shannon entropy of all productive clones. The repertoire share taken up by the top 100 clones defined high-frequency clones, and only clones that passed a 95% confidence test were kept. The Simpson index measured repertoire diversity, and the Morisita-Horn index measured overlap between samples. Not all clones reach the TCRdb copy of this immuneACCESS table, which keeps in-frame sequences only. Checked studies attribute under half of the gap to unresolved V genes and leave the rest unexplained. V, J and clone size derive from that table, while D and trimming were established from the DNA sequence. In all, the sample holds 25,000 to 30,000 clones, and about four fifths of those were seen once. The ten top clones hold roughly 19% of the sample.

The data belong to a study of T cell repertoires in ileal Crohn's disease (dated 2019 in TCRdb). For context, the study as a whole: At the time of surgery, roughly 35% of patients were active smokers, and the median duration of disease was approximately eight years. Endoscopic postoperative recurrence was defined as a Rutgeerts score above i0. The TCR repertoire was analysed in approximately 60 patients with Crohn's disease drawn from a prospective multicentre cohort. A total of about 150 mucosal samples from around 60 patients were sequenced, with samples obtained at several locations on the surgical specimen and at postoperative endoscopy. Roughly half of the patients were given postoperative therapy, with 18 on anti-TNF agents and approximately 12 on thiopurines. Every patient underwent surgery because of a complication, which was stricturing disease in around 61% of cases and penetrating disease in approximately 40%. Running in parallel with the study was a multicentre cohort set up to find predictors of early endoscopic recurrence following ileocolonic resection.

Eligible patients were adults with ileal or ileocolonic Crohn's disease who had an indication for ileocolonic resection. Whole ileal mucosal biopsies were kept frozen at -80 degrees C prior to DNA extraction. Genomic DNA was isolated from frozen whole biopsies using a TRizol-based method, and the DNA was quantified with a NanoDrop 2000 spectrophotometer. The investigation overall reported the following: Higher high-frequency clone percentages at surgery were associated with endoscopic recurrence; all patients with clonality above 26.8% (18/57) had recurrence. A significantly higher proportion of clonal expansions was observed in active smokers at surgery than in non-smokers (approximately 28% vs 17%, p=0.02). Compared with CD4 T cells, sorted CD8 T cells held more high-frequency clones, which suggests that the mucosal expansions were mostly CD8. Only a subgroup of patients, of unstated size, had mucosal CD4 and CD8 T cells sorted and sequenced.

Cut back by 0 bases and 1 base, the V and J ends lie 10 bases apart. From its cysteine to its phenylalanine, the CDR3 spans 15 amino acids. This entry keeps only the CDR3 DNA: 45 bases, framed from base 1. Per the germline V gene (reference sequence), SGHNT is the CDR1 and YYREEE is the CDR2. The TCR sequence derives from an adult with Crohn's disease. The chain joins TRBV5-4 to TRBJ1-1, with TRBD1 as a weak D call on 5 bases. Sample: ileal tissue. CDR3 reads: CASSLAQGKNTEAFF. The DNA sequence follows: TGTGCCAGCAGCTTGGCCCAGGGTAAGAACACTGAAGCTTTCTTT. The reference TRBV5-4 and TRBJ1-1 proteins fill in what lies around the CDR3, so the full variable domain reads ETGVTQSPTHLIKTRGQQVTLRCSSQSGHNTVSWYQQALGQGPQFIFQYYREEENGRGNFPPRFSGLQFPNYSSELNVNALELDDSALYLCASSLAQGKNTEAFFGQGTRLTVV.